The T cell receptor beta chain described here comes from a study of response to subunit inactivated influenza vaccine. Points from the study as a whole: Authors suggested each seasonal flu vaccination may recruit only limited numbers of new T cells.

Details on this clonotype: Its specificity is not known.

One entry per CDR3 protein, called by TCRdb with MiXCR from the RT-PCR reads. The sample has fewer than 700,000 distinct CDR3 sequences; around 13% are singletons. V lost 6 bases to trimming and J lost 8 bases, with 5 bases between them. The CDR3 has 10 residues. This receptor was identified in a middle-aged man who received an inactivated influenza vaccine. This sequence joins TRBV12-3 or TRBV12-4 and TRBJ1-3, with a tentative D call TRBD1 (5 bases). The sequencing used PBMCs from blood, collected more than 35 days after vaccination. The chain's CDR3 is CASRGDTIYF. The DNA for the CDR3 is TGTGCCAGCAGGGGGGACACCATATATTTT.